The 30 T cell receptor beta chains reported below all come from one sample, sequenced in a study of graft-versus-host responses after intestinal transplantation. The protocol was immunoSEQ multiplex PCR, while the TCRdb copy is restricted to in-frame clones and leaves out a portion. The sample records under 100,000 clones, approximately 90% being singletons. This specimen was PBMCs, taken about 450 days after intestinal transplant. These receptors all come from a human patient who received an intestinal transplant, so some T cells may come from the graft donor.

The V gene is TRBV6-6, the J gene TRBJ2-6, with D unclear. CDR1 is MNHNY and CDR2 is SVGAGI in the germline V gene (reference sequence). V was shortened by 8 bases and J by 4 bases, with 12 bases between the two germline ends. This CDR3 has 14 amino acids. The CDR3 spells CASGQVYGANVLTF. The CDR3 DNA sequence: TGTGCCAGCGGTCAGGTGTACGGGGCCAACGTCCTGACTTTC.

The DNA of the CDR3 is TGTGCCAGCAGCCCCCCGGGGGAGGGCCAGCCCCAGCATTTT. It encodes CASSPPGEGQPQHF. V and J are TRBV7-9 and TRBJ1-5, with D tentatively TRBD1 (5 bases). V lost 5 bases, J lost 7 bases, and 15 bases lay in between. The CDR3 extends over 14 amino acids. Germline CDR1 is SEHNR and CDR2 is FQNEAQ (reference sequence).

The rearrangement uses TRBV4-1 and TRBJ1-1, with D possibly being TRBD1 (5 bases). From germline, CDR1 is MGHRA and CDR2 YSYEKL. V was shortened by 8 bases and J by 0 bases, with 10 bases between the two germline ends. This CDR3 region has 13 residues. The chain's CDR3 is CASGAGVNTEAFF. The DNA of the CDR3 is TGCGCCAGCGGGGCCGGAGTGAACACTGAAGCTTTCTTT.

The CDR3 nucleotides are TGCAGCGTTGAAGGGACATGGATGAACACTGAAGCTTTCTTT. Translating gives CSVEGTWMNTEAFF. The genes are TRBV29-1 and TRBJ1-1, with a tentative D call TRBD1 (5 bases). The CDR3 covers 14 residues. V was pared by 1 base and J by 0 bases, with 9 bases between. In germline, CDR1 is SQVTM, CDR2 ANQGSEA. The entire variable domain, with the rest obtained from reference TRBV29-1 and TRBJ1-1, is as follows: SAVISQKPSRDICQRGTSLTIQCQVDSQVTMMFWYRQQPGQSLTLIATANQGSEATYESGFVIDKFPISRPNLTFSTLTVSNMSPEDSSIYLCSVEGTWMNTEAFFGQGTRLTVV.

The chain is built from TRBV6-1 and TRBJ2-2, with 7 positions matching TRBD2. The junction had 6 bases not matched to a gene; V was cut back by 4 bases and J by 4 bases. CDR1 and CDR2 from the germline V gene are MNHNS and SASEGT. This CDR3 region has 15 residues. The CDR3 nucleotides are TGTGCCAGCAGTGGTGAGACTAGCAGCACCGGGGAGCTGTTTTTT. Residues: CASSGETSSTGELFF.

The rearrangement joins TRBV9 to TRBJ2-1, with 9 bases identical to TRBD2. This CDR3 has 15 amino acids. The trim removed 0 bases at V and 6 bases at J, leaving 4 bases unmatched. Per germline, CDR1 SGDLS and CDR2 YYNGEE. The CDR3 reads CASSVGASGVNEQFF. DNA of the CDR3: TGTGCCAGCAGCGTAGGGGCTAGCGGGGTCAATGAGCAGTTCTTC.

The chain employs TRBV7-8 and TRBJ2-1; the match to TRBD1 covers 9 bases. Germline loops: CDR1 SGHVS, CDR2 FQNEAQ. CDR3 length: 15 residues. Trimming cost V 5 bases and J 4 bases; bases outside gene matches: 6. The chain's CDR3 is CASSTGQGIYNEQFF. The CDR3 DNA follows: TGTGCCAGCAGCACTGGACAGGGGATATACAATGAGCAGTTCTTC.

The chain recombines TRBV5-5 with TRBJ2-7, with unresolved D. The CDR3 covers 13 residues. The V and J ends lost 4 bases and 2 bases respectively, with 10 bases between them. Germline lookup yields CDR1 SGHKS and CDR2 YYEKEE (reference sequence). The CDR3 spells CASSREATYEQYF. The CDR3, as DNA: TGTGCCAGCAGCCGAGAGGCTACCTACGAGCAGTACTTC. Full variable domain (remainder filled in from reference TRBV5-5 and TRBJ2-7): DAGVTQSPTHLIKTRGQQVTLRCSPISGHKSVSWYQQVLGQGPQFIFQYYEKEERGRGNFPDRFSARQFPNYSSELNVNALLLGDSALYLCASSREATYEQYFGPGTRLTVT.

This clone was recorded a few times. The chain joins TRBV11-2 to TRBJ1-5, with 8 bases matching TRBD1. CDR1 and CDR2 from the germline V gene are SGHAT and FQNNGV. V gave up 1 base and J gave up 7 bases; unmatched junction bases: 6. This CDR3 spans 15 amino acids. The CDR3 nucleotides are TGTGCCAGCAGCTTAGGGACAGGGTTAAGACAGCCCCAGCATTTT. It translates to CASSLGTGLRQPQHF. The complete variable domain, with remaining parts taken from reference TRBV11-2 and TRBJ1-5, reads EAGVAQSPRYKIIEKRQSVAFWCNPISGHATLYWYQQILGQGPKLLIQFQNNGVVDDSQLPKDRFSAERLKGVDSTLKIQPAKLEDSAVYLCASSLGTGLRQPQHFGDGTRLSIL.

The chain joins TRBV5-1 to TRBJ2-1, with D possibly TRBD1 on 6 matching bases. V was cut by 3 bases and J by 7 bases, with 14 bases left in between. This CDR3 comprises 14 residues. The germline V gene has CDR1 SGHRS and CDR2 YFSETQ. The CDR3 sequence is CASSWDARGNEQFF. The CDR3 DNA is TGCGCCAGCAGCTGGGACGCTAGGGGGAATGAGCAGTTCTTC.

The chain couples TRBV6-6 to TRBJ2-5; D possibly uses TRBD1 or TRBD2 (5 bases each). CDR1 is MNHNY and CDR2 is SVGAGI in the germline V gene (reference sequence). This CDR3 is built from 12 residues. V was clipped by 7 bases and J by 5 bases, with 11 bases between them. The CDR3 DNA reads TGTGCCAGCAACCGGTGGGGGGAGACCCAGTACTTC. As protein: CASNRWGETQYF.

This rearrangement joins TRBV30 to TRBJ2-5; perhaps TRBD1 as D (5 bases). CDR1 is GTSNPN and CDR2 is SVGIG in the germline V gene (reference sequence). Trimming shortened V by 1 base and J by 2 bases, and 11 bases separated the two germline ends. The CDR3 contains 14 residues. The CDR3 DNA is TGTGCCTGGAGTGGTTGGGGCAGGCAAGAGACCCAGTACTTC. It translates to CAWSGWGRQETQYF.

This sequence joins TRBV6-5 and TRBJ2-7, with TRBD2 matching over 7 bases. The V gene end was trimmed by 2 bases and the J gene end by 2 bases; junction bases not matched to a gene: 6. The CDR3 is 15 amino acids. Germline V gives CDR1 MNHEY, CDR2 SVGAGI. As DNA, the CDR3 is TGTGCCAGCAGTTACGGGTGGGCGGGAGCCTACGAGCAGTACTTC. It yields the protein CASSYGWAGAYEQYF.

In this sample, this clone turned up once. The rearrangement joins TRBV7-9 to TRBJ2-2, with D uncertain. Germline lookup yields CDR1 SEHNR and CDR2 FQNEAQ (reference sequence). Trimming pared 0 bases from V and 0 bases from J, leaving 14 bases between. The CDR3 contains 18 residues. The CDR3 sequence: CASSLAQAYPANTGELFF. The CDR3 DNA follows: TGTGCCAGCAGCTTAGCGCAGGCCTACCCCGCGAACACCGGGGAGCTGTTTTTT. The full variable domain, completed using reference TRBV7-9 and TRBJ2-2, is DTGVSQNPRHKITKRGQNVTFRCDPISEHNRLYWYRQTLGQGPEFLTYFQNEAQLEKSRLLSDRFSAERPKGSFSTLEIQRTEQGDSAMYLCASSLAQAYPANTGELFFGEGSRLTVL.

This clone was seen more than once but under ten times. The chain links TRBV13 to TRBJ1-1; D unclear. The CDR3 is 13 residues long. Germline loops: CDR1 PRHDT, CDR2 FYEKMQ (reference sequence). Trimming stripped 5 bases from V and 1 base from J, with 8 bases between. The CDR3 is CASSRGSNTEAFF. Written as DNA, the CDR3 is TGTGCCAGCAGCCGTGGATCGAACACTGAAGCTTTCTTT.

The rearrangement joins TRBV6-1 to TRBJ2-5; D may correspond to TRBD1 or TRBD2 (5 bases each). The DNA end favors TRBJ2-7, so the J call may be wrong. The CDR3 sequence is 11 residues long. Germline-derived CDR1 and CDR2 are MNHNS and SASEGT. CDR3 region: CATWDLYEQYF. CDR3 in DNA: TGTGCCACCTGGGACCTCTACGAGCAGTACTTC.

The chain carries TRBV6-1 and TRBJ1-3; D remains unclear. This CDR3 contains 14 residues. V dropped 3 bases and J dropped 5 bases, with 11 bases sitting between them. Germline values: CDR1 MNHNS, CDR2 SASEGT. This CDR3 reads CASSELAGRNTIYF. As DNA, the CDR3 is TGTGCCAGCAGTGAGCTGGCAGGCCGAAACACCATATATTTT.

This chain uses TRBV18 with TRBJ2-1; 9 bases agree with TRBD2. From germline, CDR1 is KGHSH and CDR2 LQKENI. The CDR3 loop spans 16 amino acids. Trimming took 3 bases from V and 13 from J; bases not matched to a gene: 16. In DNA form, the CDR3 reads TGTGCCAGCTCACCGCCTGGGATAGCGGGGGCGGTCGGACAGTTCTTC. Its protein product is CASSPPGIAGAVGQFF.

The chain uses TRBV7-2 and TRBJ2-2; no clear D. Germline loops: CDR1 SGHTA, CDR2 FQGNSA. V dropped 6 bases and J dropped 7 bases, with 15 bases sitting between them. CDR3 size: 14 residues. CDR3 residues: CASRPLDSGGELFF. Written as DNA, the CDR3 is TGTGCCAGCAGACCTCTTGACTCGGGCGGGGAGCTGTTTTTT.

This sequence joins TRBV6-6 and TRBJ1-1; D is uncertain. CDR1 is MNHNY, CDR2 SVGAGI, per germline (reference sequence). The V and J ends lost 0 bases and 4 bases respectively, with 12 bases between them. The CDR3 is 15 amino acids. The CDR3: CASSYSGPWSTEAFF. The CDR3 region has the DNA TGTGCCAGCAGTTACTCTGGCCCTTGGAGCACTGAAGCTTTCTTT.

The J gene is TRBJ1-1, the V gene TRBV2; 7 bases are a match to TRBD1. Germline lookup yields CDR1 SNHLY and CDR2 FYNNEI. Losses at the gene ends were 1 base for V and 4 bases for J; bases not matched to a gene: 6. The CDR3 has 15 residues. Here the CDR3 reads CASSEGQGPVTEAFF. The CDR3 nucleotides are TGTGCCAGCAGTGAAGGACAGGGACCAGTCACTGAAGCTTTCTTT.

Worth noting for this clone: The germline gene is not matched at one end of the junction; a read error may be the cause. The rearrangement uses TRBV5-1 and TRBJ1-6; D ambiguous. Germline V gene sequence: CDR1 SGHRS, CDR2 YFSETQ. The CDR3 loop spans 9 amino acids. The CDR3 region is CASSYGRRW. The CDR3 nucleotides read TGCGCCAGCAGCTATGGACGGAGGTGG.

Written as DNA, the CDR3 is TGTGCCAGCAGCTCGGGTAGGCGGATCACAGATACGCAGTATTTT. As protein: CASSSGRRITDTQYF. The V and J genes are TRBV6-5 and TRBJ2-3; the D is unclear. V shed 6 bases and J shed 2 bases, with 15 bases lying between them. The germline V gene encodes CDR1 MNHEY and CDR2 SVGAGI. There are 15 residues in the CDR3.

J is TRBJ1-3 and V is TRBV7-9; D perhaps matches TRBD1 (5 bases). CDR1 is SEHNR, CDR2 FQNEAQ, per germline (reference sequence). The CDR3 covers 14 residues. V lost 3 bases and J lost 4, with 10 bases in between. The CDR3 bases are TGTGCCAGCAGCTTTGGGGGGTTCGGAAACACCATATATTTT. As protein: CASSFGGFGNTIYF.

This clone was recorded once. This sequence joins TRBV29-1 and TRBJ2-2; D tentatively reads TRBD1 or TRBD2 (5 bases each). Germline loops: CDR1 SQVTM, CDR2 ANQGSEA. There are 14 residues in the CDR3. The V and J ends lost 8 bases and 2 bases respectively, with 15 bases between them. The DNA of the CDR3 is TGCAGCATTACCCCGGGGCGCAACACCGGGGAGCTGTTTTTT. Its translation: CSITPGRNTGELFF.

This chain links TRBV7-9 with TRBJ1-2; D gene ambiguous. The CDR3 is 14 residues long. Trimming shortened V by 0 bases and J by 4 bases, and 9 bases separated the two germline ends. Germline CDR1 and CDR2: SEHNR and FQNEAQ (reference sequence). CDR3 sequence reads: CASSLALEGYGYTF. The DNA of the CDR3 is TGTGCCAGCAGCTTAGCGCTTGAAGGCTATGGCTACACCTTC.

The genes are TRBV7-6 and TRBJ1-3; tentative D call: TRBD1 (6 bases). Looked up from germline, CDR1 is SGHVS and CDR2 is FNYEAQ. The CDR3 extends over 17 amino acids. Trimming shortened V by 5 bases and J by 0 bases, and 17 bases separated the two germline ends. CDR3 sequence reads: CASSRRDISTSGNTIYF. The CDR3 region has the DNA TGTGCCAGCAGCAGAAGGGACATCTCCACCTCTGGAAACACCATATATTTT.

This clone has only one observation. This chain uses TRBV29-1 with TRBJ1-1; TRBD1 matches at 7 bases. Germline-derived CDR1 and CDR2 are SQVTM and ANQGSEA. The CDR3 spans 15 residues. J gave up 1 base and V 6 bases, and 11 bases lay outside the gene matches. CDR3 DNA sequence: TGCAGCGTCGCTAAGGGACAGACGGAGAACACTGAAGCTTTCTTT. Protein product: CSVAKGQTENTEAFF.

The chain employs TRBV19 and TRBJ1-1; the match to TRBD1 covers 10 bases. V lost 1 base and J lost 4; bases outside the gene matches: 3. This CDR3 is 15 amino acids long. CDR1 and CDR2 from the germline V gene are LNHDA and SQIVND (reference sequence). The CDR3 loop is CASSIGGTGATEAFF. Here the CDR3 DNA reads TGTGCCAGTAGTATAGGGGGGACAGGGGCCACTGAAGCTTTCTTT.

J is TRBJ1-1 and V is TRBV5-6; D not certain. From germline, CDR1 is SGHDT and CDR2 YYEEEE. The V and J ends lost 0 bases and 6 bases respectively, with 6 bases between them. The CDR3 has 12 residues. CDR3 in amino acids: CASSLEAAEAFF. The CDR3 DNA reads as TGTGCCAGCAGCTTGGAGGCAGCTGAAGCTTTCTTT.